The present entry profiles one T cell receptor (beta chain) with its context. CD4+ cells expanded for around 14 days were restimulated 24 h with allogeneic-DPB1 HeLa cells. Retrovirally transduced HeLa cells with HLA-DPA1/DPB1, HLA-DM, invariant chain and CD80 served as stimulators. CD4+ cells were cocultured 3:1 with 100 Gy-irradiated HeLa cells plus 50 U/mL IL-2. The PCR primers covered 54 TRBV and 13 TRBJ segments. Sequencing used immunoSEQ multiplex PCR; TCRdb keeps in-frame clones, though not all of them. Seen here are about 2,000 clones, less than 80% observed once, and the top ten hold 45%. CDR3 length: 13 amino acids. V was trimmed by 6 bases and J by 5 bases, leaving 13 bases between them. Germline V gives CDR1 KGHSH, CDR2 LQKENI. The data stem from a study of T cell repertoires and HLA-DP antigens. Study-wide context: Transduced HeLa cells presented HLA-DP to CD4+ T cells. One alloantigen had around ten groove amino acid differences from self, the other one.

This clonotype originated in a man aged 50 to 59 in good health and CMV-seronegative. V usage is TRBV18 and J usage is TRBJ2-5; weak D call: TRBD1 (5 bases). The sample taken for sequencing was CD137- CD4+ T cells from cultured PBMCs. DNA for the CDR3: TGTGCCAGCTCTGACAGAGGACGGGAGACCCAGTACTTC. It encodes CASSDRGRETQYF.